Below are 24 T cell receptor beta chains sequenced from a single sample in a study of shared clonotypes between healthy human individuals. CD8 cells classed as naive were CD45RO-negative and positively selected for CCR7, excluding terminally differentiated effector memory CD45RA+ cells. The repertoire was sequenced with immunoSEQ multiplex PCR; TCRdb's copy has only in-frame clones and lacks some. The sample has roughly 810,000 clones, roughly 96% seen once. The sequenced material came from naive CD8+ T cells sorted from blood. The origin of the receptors is a man aged 25-45 years in good health.

The chain employs TRBV12-5 and TRBJ2-1; TRBD2 aligns across 8 bases. Germline values: CDR1 LGHNT, CDR2 FRNRAP. CDR3 size: 14 residues. V was pared by 9 bases and J by 2 bases, with 6 bases of the junction left unmatched. CDR3 coding DNA: TGTGCTAGGACGGGACTAGGGGCCTACAATGAGCAGTTCTTC. Protein sequence: CARTGLGAYNEQFF.

This chain links TRBV27 with TRBJ2-7; possible D gene TRBD1, 5 bases. Germline loops: CDR1 MNHEY, CDR2 SMNVEV (reference sequence). Trimming took 1 base from V and 4 from J, leaving 14 bases between them. The CDR3 is made up of 15 amino acids. The CDR3: CASSLYSDSRYEQYF. The CDR3, as DNA: TGTGCCAGCAGTTTATATTCCGACAGTCGGTACGAGCAGTACTTC.

The V call is TRBV7-6, the J call TRBJ1-1, with D unresolved. Per germline, CDR1 SGHVS and CDR2 FNYEAQ. CDR3 length: 17 amino acids. V dropped 5 bases and J dropped 0 bases, with 19 bases sitting between them. CDR3 DNA sequence: TGTGCCAGCAGCGGATTCGGGGAGTTGACCTTGAACACTGAAGCTTTCTTT. Encoded protein: CASSGFGELTLNTEAFF.

The genes are TRBV28 and TRBJ2-2, with a possible D match to TRBD1 (6 bases). Germline V gene data show CDR1 as MDHEN and CDR2 as SYDVKM. V gave up 7 bases and J gave up 4 bases, with 13 bases separating them. The CDR3 contains 14 residues. CDR3 residues: CASTRDIPTGELFF. The CDR3 DNA sequence: TGTGCCAGCACTCGGGACATACCCACCGGGGAGCTGTTTTTT.

As concerns this clone: The same CDR3 also results from other DNA sequences found in this sample. The chain has TRBV9 and TRBJ2-1, with D uncertain. There are 10 residues in the CDR3. Germline CDR1 is SGDLS and CDR2 is YYNGEE. Between the trimmed V and J ends, which lost 3 bases and 10 bases, there was a span of 5 bases. CDR3 DNA: TGTGCCAGCAGCGGACGGGAGCAGTTCTTC. Translated, it gives CASSGREQFF.

The chain uses TRBV25-1 and TRBJ2-3, with 7 bases fitting TRBD2. The germline V gene encodes CDR1 MGHDK and CDR2 SYGVNS. The CDR3 has 15 residues. V gave up 10 bases and J gave up 2 bases; unmatched junction bases: 12. CDR3 nucleotide sequence: TGTGCCAACTTCCGGCCGGCGGGAGACACAGATACGCAGTATTTT. It translates to CANFRPAGDTDTQYF.

The CDR3 DNA reads as TGTGCCAGCAGCTGGACTAGCGGGAGTTCCGGCACAGATACGCAGTATTTT. Its protein is CASSWTSGSSGTDTQYF. The rearrangement uses TRBV5-5 and TRBJ2-3; 13 nucleotides line up with TRBD2. CDR1 is SGHKS and CDR2 is YYEKEE in the germline V gene (reference sequence). Unmatched junction bases numbered 5, after V lost 3 bases and J lost 1 base. The CDR3 is made up of 17 amino acids. The complete variable domain, with remaining parts taken from reference TRBV5-5 and TRBJ2-3, reads DAGVTQSPTHLIKTRGQQVTLRCSPISGHKSVSWYQQVLGQGPQFIFQYYEKEERGRGNFPDRFSARQFPNYSSELNVNALLLGDSALYLCASSWTSGSSGTDTQYFGPGTRLTVL.

V gene TRBV4-1 combines with J gene TRBJ2-7, with D possibly being TRBD1 (6 bases). This CDR3 comprises 15 residues. V was cut by 0 bases and J by 0 bases, with 9 bases left in between. Germline CDR1 MGHRA, CDR2 YSYEKL. The CDR3 loop reads CASSQEEDSSYEQYF. The CDR3 region has the DNA TGCGCCAGCAGCCAAGAGGAGGACAGCTCCTACGAGCAGTACTTC.

The chain has TRBV27 and TRBJ2-2; 9 positions match TRBD1. Germline V gene sequence: CDR1 MNHEY, CDR2 SMNVEV (reference sequence). There are 17 residues in the CDR3. V trimming: 5 bases; J trimming: 5 bases; junction bases outside the gene matches: 12. The CDR3 bases are TGTGCCAGCAGTGGTCTTCAGACAGGGGGAGTTACCGGGGAGCTGTTTTTT. This sequence encodes CASSGLQTGGVTGELFF.

V is TRBV7-9 and J is TRBJ2-2, with D perhaps matching TRBD2 (5 bases). Germline CDR1 and CDR2: SEHNR and FQNEAQ (reference sequence). V was shortened by 6 bases and J by 1 base, with 18 bases between the two germline ends. The CDR3 contains 17 residues. DNA of the CDR3: TGTGCCAGCAGTTCAGGACTTCCCCTATTGAACACCGGGGAGCTGTTTTTT. Its protein is CASSSGLPLLNTGELFF. Drawing the rest from reference TRBV7-9 and TRBJ2-2, the complete variable domain is DTGVSQNPRHKITKRGQNVTFRCDPISEHNRLYWYRQTLGQGPEFLTYFQNEAQLEKSRLLSDRFSAERPKGSFSTLEIQRTEQGDSAMYLCASSSGLPLLNTGELFFGEGSRLTVL.

The chain joins TRBV29-1 to TRBJ2-1; TRBD2 might be the D (5 bases). CDR1 SQVTM and CDR2 ANQGSEA come from the germline V gene. This CDR3 region has 16 residues. V was clipped by 2 bases and J by 0 bases, with 14 bases between them. The CDR3 region has the DNA TGCAGCGTTGAACCCTCAGCGGTGGACTCCTACAATGAGCAGTTCTTC. Translating it yields CSVEPSAVDSYNEQFF.

The chain employs TRBV9 and TRBJ2-1; 16 positions agree with TRBD2. CDR1 and CDR2 from the germline V gene are SGDLS and YYNGEE. V was clipped by 3 bases and J by 6 bases; unmatched bases: 3. The CDR3 covers 16 residues. The CDR3 coding sequence is TGTGCCAGCAGCGAAGGGACTAGCGGGAGGGCCAATGAGCAGTTCTTC. Translation: CASSEGTSGRANEQFF. Based on the CDR3 plus reference TRBV9 and TRBJ2-1, the full variable domain is DSGVTQTPKHLITATGQRVTLRCSPRSGDLSVYWYQQSLDQGLQFLIQYYNGEERAKGNILERFSAQQFPDLHSELNLSSLELGDSALYFCASSEGTSGRANEQFFGPGTRLTVL.

The rearrangement links TRBV4-1 to TRBJ2-5; a weak D match, TRBD2 (5 bases). The V end was cut by 3 bases, the J end by 6 bases, with 20 bases between. From germline, CDR1 is MGHRA and CDR2 YSYEKL. The CDR3 sequence is 16 residues long. Here the CDR3 reads CASSQLLGIPGKTQYF. The CDR3 DNA follows: TGCGCCAGCAGCCAGCTTTTGGGAATCCCGGGAAAGACCCAGTACTTC.

J is TRBJ2-1 and V is TRBV4-1; D gene unclear. Trimming took off 3 bases at V and 9 bases at J, with 9 bases between the two ends. The CDR3 runs 12 residues. The germline gives CDR1 MGHRA, CDR2 YSYEKL. The CDR3 reads CASSHHASEQFF. In nucleotides, the CDR3 is TGCGCCAGCAGCCATCATGCTTCTGAGCAGTTCTTC.

A word on this clone: Other nucleotide sequences in the sample specify the same CDR3. The V and J genes are TRBV7-9 and TRBJ2-7; D not resolved. The CDR3 has 13 amino acids. The germline V gene encodes CDR1 SEHNR and CDR2 FQNEAQ (reference sequence). V shed 5 bases and J shed 1 base, with 9 bases lying between them. The CDR3 sequence: CASSPRSSYEQYF. CDR3 coding DNA: TGTGCCAGCAGCCCTAGGTCGTCCTACGAGCAGTACTTC.

The chain joins TRBV6-1 to TRBJ1-4; D is ambiguous. The CDR3 runs 14 residues. V lost 6 bases and J lost 4, with 12 bases in between. Germline CDR1 and CDR2: MNHNS and SASEGT. The CDR3 protein is CASSNDMNNEKLFF. Here the CDR3 DNA reads TGTGCCAGCAGCAACGACATGAATAATGAAAAACTGTTTTTT.

The genes are TRBV29-1 and TRBJ2-1, with TRBD1 as a possible D gene (6 bases). Germline assignment: CDR1 SQVTM and CDR2 ANQGSEA. V was shortened by 7 bases and J by 1 base, with 14 bases between the two germline ends. The CDR3 spans 14 residues. DNA of the CDR3: TGCAGCGCAACGACAGGTGAATCCTACAATGAGCAGTTCTTC. Translated: CSATTGESYNEQFF.

The chain recombines TRBV4-2 with TRBJ2-3; 10 bases are a match to TRBD2. The germline gives CDR1 LGHNA, CDR2 YNFKEQ. CDR3 length: 17 amino acids. J lost 2 bases, V lost 0 bases, and 5 bases had no gene match. DNA for the CDR3: TGTGCCAGCAGCCAAGATCCGGGACTAGCGCTCACAGATACGCAGTATTTT. Protein sequence: CASSQDPGLALTDTQYF.

The gene calls are TRBV7-3 and TRBJ1-2; 9 nucleotides line up with TRBD1. The germline gives CDR1 SGHTA, CDR2 FQGTGA. CDR3 length: 14 amino acids. V shed 5 bases and J 3 bases; nucleotides not matched to a gene: 4. CDR3 sequence (DNA): TGTGCCAGCAGCGAGGGACAGGGTGACTATGGCTACACCTTC. Protein sequence: CASSEGQGDYGYTF.

This sequence joins TRBV27 and TRBJ2-3; weak D call: TRBD2 (6 bases). The CDR3 covers 14 residues. V was shortened by 7 bases and J by 0 bases, with 11 bases between the two germline ends. Germline values: CDR1 MNHEY, CDR2 SMNVEV (reference sequence). The CDR3 sequence is CASKDGTSTDTQYF. CDR3 nucleotide sequence: TGTGCCAGCAAAGACGGGACTAGCACAGATACGCAGTATTTT.

The CDR3 region is CASSPTLNSYNEQFF. CDR3 in DNA: TGTGCCAGCAGCCCAACCCTAAACTCCTACAATGAGCAGTTCTTC. This rearrangement joins TRBV7-9 to TRBJ2-1; D gene uncertain. CDR1 and CDR2 (germline): SEHNR, FQNEAQ (reference sequence). The CDR3 covers 15 residues. V was pared by 5 bases and J by 0 bases, with 11 bases between.

The chain carries TRBV7-6 and TRBJ2-1; 9 bases agree with TRBD2. Germline V gene data show CDR1 as SGHVS and CDR2 as FNYEAQ. There are 16 residues in the CDR3. V dropped 0 bases and J dropped 6; count of bases not matched to a gene: 6. The CDR3 coding sequence is TGTGCCAGCAGCTTAGCCGGCCTAGCGGGATCCAATGAGCAGTTCTTC. It is translated as CASSLAGLAGSNEQFF.

CDR3 DNA: TGCGCCAGCAGTGGAGCGGGAGTAAACGAGCAGTACTTC. Its translation: CASSGAGVNEQYF. The chain combines TRBV10-2 with TRBJ2-7; 8 bases match TRBD2. The CDR3 is 13 residues long. Germline CDR1 reads WSHSY; CDR2 reads SAAADI. Trimming took 4 bases from V and 5 from J; bases not matched to a gene: 4.

The J gene is TRBJ2-2, the V gene TRBV13; D possibly corresponds to TRBD2 (6 bases). Trimming removed 10 bases at V and 4 bases at J, with 19 bases between. Germline V gene sequence: CDR1 PRHDT, CDR2 FYEKMQ (reference sequence). The CDR3 is made up of 15 amino acids. For the CDR3, the DNA is TGTGCCACCAAGGAGGAGGGAAGGGGCACCGGGGAGCTGTTTTTT. Translation: CATKEEGRGTGELFF.